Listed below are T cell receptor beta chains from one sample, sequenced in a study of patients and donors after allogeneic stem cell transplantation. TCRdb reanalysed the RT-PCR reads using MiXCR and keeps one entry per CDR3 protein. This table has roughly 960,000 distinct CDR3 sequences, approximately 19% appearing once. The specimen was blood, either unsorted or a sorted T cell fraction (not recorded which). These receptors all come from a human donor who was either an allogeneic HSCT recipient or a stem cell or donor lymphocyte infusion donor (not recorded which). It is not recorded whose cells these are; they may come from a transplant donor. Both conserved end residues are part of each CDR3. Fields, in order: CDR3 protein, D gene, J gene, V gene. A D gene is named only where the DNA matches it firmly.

cdr3_aa: CASSHPDRDPTDTQYF
d_call: NA
j_call: TRBJ2-3
v_call: TRBV5-1

cdr3_aa: CASSPSGTLSSYNSPLHF
d_call: NA
j_call: TRBJ1-6
v_call: TRBV3-1

cdr3_aa: CSASKNTEAFF
d_call: NA
j_call: TRBJ1-1
v_call: TRBV20-1

cdr3_aa: CSVLIPGGSQPQHF
d_call: TRBD1
j_call: TRBJ1-5
v_call: TRBV29-1

cdr3_aa: CASSQAGGYPYNEQFF
d_call: NA
j_call: TRBJ2-1
v_call: TRBV3-1

cdr3_aa: CASSSWTGGGSGYTF
d_call: TRBD1
j_call: TRBJ1-2
v_call: TRBV27

cdr3_aa: CASIISPGDGANTGELFF
d_call: NA
j_call: TRBJ2-2
v_call: TRBV6-1

cdr3_aa: CASSLIRSNYNEQFF
d_call: NA
j_call: TRBJ2-1
v_call: TRBV5-5

cdr3_aa: CASSVGGASGGPQETQYF
d_call: TRBD2
j_call: TRBJ2-5
v_call: TRBV9

cdr3_aa: CASSARYQETQYF
d_call: NA
j_call: TRBJ2-5
v_call: TRBV9

cdr3_aa: CATNRPGQYNEQFF
d_call: TRBD1
j_call: TRBJ2-1
v_call: TRBV10-3

cdr3_aa: CASSSSTTSAGEQFF
d_call: NA
j_call: TRBJ2-1
v_call: TRBV27

cdr3_aa: CASSVAPASTDTQYF
d_call: NA
j_call: TRBJ2-3
v_call: TRBV9

cdr3_aa: CSVVWTNTGELFF
d_call: NA
j_call: TRBJ2-2
v_call: TRBV29-1

cdr3_aa: CASSVDAVTDTQYF
d_call: NA
j_call: TRBJ2-3
v_call: TRBV9

cdr3_aa: CASKTNRGQGTDTQYF
d_call: TRBD1
j_call: TRBJ2-3
v_call: TRBV7-3

cdr3_aa: CATSDSRGPYYEQYF
d_call: TRBD1
j_call: TRBJ2-7
v_call: TRBV24-1

cdr3_aa: CASSLRGAGVTGELFF
d_call: TRBD2
j_call: TRBJ2-2
v_call: TRBV5-1

cdr3_aa: CASSYAREGNQPQHF
d_call: NA
j_call: TRBJ1-5
v_call: TRBV6-5

cdr3_aa: CASSRRTDSSGNTIYF
d_call: NA
j_call: TRBJ1-3
v_call: TRBV9

cdr3_aa: CASSFIIGSREQYF
d_call: NA
j_call: TRBJ2-7
v_call: TRBV27

cdr3_aa: CASSLAQGAAGELFF
d_call: TRBD1
j_call: TRBJ2-2
v_call: TRBV12-3/TRBV12-4

cdr3_aa: CASSQGSGQGSYEQYF
d_call: TRBD1
j_call: TRBJ2-7
v_call: TRBV4-2

cdr3_aa: CASSQEAQGDGYTF
d_call: NA
j_call: TRBJ1-2
v_call: TRBV4-3

cdr3_aa: CASRGWGGTEAFF
d_call: NA
j_call: TRBJ1-1
v_call: TRBV27

cdr3_aa: CASSLTGAYGYTF
d_call: TRBD1
j_call: TRBJ1-2
v_call: TRBV12-3/TRBV12-4

cdr3_aa: CSATSSATSNQPQHF
d_call: NA
j_call: TRBJ1-5
v_call: TRBV20-1

cdr3_aa: CASSQGGEVQETQYF
d_call: TRBD2
j_call: TRBJ2-5
v_call: TRBV4-2